The 6 T cell receptor beta chains listed next were all sequenced from one sample in a study of control samples from healthy donors and cancer patients. Assay used: immunoSEQ multiplex PCR; TCRdb lists only in-frame clones, some missing. Of around 180,000 clones in the sample, under 95% were seen once. The sample was blood. All receptors come from a woman aged 18-29 years in good health.

The chain has TRBV7-2 and TRBJ2-7; 7 positions agree with TRBD1. The V segment lost 3 bases and the J segment 3 bases; nucleotides outside the gene matches: 8. Germline V CDR1 and CDR2: SGHTA, FQGNSA. This CDR3 comprises 15 residues. CDR3 protein: CASSFDRAEYYEQYF. Here the CDR3 DNA reads TGTGCCAGCAGCTTCGACAGGGCTGAGTACTACGAGCAGTACTTC.

CDR3 coding DNA: TGTGCCACCAGTGATCCTCCGGGCCCCGGGACGGATACGCAGTATTTT. Encoded protein: CATSDPPGPGTDTQYF. The J gene is TRBJ2-3, the V gene TRBV24-1; D may be TRBD1 or TRBD2 (5 bases each). Looked up from germline, CDR1 is KGHDR and CDR2 is SFDVKD. This CDR3 spans 16 amino acids. Trimming took 3 bases from V and 6 from J, leaving 18 bases between them.

This sequence joins TRBV5-1 and TRBJ1-5, with 10 bases fitting TRBD1. Looked up from germline, CDR1 is SGHRS and CDR2 is YFSETQ. The CDR3 runs to 15 residues. V was clipped by 4 bases and J by 0 bases; unmatched bases: 1. CDR3 protein: CASSRTGGSNQPQHF. DNA of the CDR3: TGCGCCAGCAGCCGGACAGGGGGTAGCAATCAGCCCCAGCATTTT.

J is TRBJ1-6 and V is TRBV7-9; 8 bases are a match to TRBD1. The V segment lost 4 bases and the J segment 7 bases; nucleotides outside the gene matches: 12. The CDR3 loop spans 17 amino acids. Germline CDR1 reads SEHNR; CDR2 reads FQNEAQ (reference sequence). CDR3 residues: CASSSTYSGTGNSPLHF. The DNA for the CDR3 is TGTGCCAGCAGCTCCACCTATTCCGGGACAGGCAATTCACCCCTCCACTTT.

The chain is built from TRBV4-1 and TRBJ1-6; maybe TRBD1 (5 bases). The germline CDR1 and CDR2 sequences are MGHRA and YSYEKL. V dropped 6 bases and J dropped 9 bases, with 18 bases sitting between them. This CDR3 is built from 15 residues. The CDR3 loop reads CASRPGMDGGSPLHF. The CDR3 DNA reads as TGCGCCAGCAGGCCAGGGATGGATGGAGGTTCACCCCTCCACTTT.

This clone has a single count. The chain carries TRBV5-1 and TRBJ1-2; D is perhaps TRBD1 (5 bases). The CDR3 totals 14 residues. Germline V CDR1 and CDR2: SGHRS, YFSETQ. V was cut by 6 bases and J by 4 bases, with 16 bases left in between. CDR3: CASNPGGDLYGYTF. CDR3 sequence (DNA): TGCGCCAGCAACCCGGGAGGGGACCTCTATGGCTACACCTTC.